What follows are 9 T cell receptor beta chains derived from one specimen sequenced in a study of metastatic and nonmetastatic thyroid tumors. Every patient underwent thyroid surgery untreated. TCRdb reanalyzed the PCR reads via MiXCR. Of more than 25,000 clones listed, roughly 24% are singletons. The sample consisted of blood. These TCRs come from a female donor with papillary thyroid cancer or a benign thyroid nodule (not recorded which). Some clones in this sample may be carry-over from other donors' samples.

The table lists this clone with a few counts. The sample holds other DNA sequences that translate to the same CDR3. The chain uses TRBV4-1 and TRBJ1-5, with a tentative D call TRBD1 (5 bases). Germline values: CDR1 MGHRA, CDR2 YSYEKL. The CDR3 has 15 amino acids. V was cut by 1 base and J by 1 base, with 8 bases left in between. CDR3 bases: TGCGCCAGCAGCCAAGTCCCAGGGAGCAATCAGCCCCAGCATTTT. Protein: CASSQVPGSNQPQHF.

This clone has only one observation. Because the CDR3 is missing its conserved closing phenylalanine or tryptophan, this is likely a read error. The chain carries TRBV7-3 and TRBJ2-7, with D unclear. The germline CDR1 and CDR2 sequences are SGHTA and FQGTGA. This CDR3 comprises 13 residues. Trimming shortened V by 5 bases and J by 1 base, and 9 bases separated the two germline ends. The CDR3 region has the DNA TGTGCCAGCAGCCGATACTTGTCCTACGAGCAGTACTCC. Residues: CASSRYLSYEQYS.

This clone was picked up many times. The rearrangement uses TRBV5-6 and TRBJ1-1; the D is unclear. There are 12 residues in the CDR3. CDR1 is SGHDT, CDR2 YYEEEE, per germline. V lost 4 bases to trimming and J lost 6 bases, with 10 bases between them. CDR3 loop: CASSVSFSEAFF. For the CDR3, the DNA is TGTGCCAGCAGCGTGAGCTTCTCTGAAGCTTTCTTT.

The genes are TRBV11-1 and TRBJ2-7; 10 nucleotides align to TRBD2. The trim removed 4 bases at V and 2 bases at J, leaving 11 bases unmatched. The CDR3 is 17 residues long. Germline-derived CDR1 and CDR2 are SGHAT and FQDESV (reference sequence). CDR3 region: CASSSSGSSVRTYEQYF. The CDR3 DNA is TGTGCCAGCAGCTCTAGCGGGAGTTCCGTAAGGACCTACGAGCAGTACTTC.

By sample share, this clone is medium-sized (0.01 to 0.1%). In the same sample, other DNA sequences code for this CDR3. CDR3 in amino acids: CSALLAGAGEQYF. In nucleotides, the CDR3 is TGCAGTGCCCTCTTAGCGGGAGCGGGCGAGCAGTACTTC. The chain carries TRBV20-1 and TRBJ2-7; 9 positions agree with TRBD2. Per germline, CDR1 DFQATT and CDR2 SNEGSKA (reference sequence). Trimming cost V 6 bases and J 6 bases; bases outside gene matches: 9. The CDR3 consists of 13 residues.

The V gene is TRBV30, the J gene TRBJ1-1, with TRBD1 as a possible D gene (5 bases). Trimming removed 3 bases at V and 8 bases at J, with 16 bases between. The germline CDR1 and CDR2 sequences are GTSNPN and SVGIG (reference sequence). The CDR3 covers 13 residues. The CDR3 coding sequence is TGTGCCTGGAGCAGGTCGGGGGGTAGGGAAGCTTTCTTT. It encodes CAWSRSGGREAFF.

Note on this clone: No conserved phenylalanine or tryptophan is present at the end of the CDR3, so a read error is the likely explanation. It is unclear where the CDR3 begins or ends on the DNA, so no DNA is shown, and the CDR3 is as TCRdb lists it. V gene TRBV20-1 combines with J gene TRBJ2-7; the table's D gene call, TRBD1, was not cross checked with the DNA. The CDR3 is 10 residues long, ends included. Germline CDR1 DFQATT, CDR2 SNEGSKA (reference sequence). CDR3 in amino acids: CSARDSGWDL.

The CDR3: CAWSVLGGPQHF. CDR3 sequence (DNA): TGTGCCTGGAGTGTACTCGGGGGGCCCCAGCATTTT. This sequence joins TRBV30 and TRBJ1-5; D might be TRBD1 (5 bases). The CDR3 totals 12 residues. V shed 0 bases and J shed 9 bases, with 9 bases lying between them. Per germline, CDR1 GTSNPN and CDR2 SVGIG (reference sequence).

This clone was counted a few times. One end of the junction is discordant with germline, which a read error may explain. CDR3 amino acids: CASSLGLAGGEQYF. The CDR3 nucleotides are TGTGCCAGCAGTTTAGGACTAGCGGGAGGCGAGCAGTACTTC. V is TRBV7-2 and J is TRBJ2-7; 14 bases fit TRBD2. Germline V gene data show CDR1 as SGHTA and CDR2 as FQGNSA. The CDR3 sequence is 14 residues long.